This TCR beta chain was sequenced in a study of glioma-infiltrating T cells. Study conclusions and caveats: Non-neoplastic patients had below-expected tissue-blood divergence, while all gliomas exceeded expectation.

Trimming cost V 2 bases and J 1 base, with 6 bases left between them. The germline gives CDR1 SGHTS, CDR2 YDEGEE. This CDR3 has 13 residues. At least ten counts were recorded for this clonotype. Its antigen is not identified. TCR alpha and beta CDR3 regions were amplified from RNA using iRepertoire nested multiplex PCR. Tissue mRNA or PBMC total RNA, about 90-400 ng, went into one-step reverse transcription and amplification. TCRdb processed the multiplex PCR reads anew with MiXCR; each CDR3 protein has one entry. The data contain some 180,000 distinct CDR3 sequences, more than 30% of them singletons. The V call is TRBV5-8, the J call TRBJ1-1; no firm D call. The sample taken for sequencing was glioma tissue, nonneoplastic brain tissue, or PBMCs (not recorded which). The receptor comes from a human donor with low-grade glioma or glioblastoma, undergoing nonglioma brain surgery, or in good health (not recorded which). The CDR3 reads CASSFNKNTEAFF. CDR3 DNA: TGTGCCAGCAGCTTTAACAAGAACACTGAAGCTTTCTTT.